This T cell receptor (beta chain) comes out of a study of shared clonotypes between healthy human individuals. The wider study: The people who gave samples were a couple of women and a few men aged 18 to 49.

Donors were healthy HIV-negative adults without recent acute infections or vaccinations. This clone was detected once. Relative to the germline gene, one junction end is altered; a read error may explain this. CDR1 SGDLS and CDR2 YYNGEE come from the germline V gene. The CDR3 contains 13 residues. Investigators spread the genomic DNA of each subset evenly over several immunoSEQ plates. In the source study's methods: There were no quality scores in the junction-only immunoSEQ sequences, so filtering differed. Sequencing used immunoSEQ multiplex PCR; TCRdb keeps in-frame clones, though not all of them. V, J and clone size derive from that table, while D and trimming were established from the DNA sequence. The table includes roughly 450,000 clones, more than 65% detected once.

This receptor was taken from a woman aged 40 to 50 in good health. Some clones in this sample may be carry-over from other donors' samples. The rearrangement joins TRBV9 to TRBJ2-5; D ambiguous. The sequenced material came from PBMCs. CDR3 residues: CASSVTTQGTQYF. For the CDR3, the DNA is TGTGCCAGCAGCGTAACCACACAAGGGACCCAGTACTTC.